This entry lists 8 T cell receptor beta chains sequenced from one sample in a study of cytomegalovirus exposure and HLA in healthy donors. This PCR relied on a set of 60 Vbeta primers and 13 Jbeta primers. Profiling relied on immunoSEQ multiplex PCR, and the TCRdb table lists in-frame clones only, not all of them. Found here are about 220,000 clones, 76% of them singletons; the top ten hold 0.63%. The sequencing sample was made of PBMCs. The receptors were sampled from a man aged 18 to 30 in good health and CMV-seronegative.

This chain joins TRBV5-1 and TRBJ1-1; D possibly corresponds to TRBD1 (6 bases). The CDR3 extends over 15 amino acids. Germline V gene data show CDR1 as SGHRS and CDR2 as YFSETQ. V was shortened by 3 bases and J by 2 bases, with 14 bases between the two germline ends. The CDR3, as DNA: TGCGCCAGCAGCTGGCTCAGGGGCGTAAACACTGAAGCTTTCTTT. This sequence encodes CASSWLRGVNTEAFF.

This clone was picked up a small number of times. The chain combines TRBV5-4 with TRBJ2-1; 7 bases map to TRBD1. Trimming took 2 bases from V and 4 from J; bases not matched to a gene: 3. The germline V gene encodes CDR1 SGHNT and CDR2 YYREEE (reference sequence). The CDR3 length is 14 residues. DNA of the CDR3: TGTGCCAGCAGCTTAAACAGGGGTTACAATGAGCAGTTCTTC. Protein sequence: CASSLNRGYNEQFF.

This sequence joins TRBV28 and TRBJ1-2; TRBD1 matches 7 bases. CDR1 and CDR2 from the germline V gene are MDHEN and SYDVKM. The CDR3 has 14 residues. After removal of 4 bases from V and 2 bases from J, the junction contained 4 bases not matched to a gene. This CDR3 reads CASSYPGQNYGYTF. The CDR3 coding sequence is TGTGCCAGCAGTTATCCGGGACAGAACTATGGCTACACCTTC.

The CDR3 coding sequence is TGTGCCAGCAGCTTAGTGCCCAGCGGGAGGATCTACGAGCAGTACTTC. Protein: CASSLVPSGRIYEQYF. The gene calls are TRBV7-9 and TRBJ2-7; 9 bases map to TRBD2. Germline assignment: CDR1 SEHNR and CDR2 FQNEAQ (reference sequence). The CDR3 is 16 amino acids. The junction had 7 bases not matched to a gene; V was cut back by 1 base and J by 3 bases.

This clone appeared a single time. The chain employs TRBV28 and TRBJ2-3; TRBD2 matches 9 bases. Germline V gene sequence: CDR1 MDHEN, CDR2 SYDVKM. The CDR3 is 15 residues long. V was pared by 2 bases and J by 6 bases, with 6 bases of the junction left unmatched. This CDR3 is CASSLGREGLDTQYF. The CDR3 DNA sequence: TGTGCCAGCAGTTTAGGGCGGGAGGGCCTGGATACGCAGTATTTT.

The CDR3: CASSFHGLAGAYDTQYF. The CDR3 DNA follows: TGTGCCAGCAGTTTTCACGGACTAGCGGGAGCATACGATACGCAGTATTTT. This chain joins TRBV27 and TRBJ2-3; 13 bases fit TRBD2. Trimming removed 3 bases from V and 6 bases from J; junction bases left unmatched: 9. The CDR3 covers 17 residues. Germline assignment: CDR1 MNHEY and CDR2 SMNVEV (reference sequence).

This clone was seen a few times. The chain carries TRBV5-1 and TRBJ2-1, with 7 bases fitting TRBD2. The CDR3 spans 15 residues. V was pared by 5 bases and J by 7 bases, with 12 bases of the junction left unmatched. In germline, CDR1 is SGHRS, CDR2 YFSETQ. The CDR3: CASSRERRESNEQFF. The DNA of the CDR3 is TGCGCCAGCAGTAGGGAGCGGCGGGAGTCAAATGAGCAGTTCTTC. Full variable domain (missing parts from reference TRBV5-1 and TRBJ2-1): KAGVTQTPRYLIKTRGQQVTLSCSPISGHRSVSWYQQTPGQGLQFLFEYFSETQRNKGNFPGRFSGRQFSNSRSEMNVSTLELGDSALYLCASSRERRESNEQFFGPGTRLTVL.

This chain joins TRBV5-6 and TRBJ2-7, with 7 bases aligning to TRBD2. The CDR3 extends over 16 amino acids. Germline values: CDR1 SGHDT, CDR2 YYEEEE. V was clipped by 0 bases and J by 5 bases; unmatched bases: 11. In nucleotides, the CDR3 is TGTGCCAGCAGCTTGGCCGGAAGTTGGCTAGCGGACGAGCAGTACTTC. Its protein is CASSLAGSWLADEQYF.